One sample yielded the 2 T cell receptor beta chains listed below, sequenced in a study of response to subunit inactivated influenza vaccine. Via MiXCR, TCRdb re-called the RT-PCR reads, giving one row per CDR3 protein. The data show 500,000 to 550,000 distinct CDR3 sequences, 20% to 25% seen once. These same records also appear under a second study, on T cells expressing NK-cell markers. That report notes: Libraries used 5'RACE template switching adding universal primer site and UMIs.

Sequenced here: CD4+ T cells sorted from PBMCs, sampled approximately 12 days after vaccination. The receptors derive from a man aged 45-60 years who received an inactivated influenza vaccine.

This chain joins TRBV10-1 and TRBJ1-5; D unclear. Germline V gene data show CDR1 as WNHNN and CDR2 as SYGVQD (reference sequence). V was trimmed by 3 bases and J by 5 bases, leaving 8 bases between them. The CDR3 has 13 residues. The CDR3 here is CASSEVSYQPQHF. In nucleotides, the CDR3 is TGCGCCAGCAGTGAAGTATCCTATCAGCCCCAGCATTTT.

The CDR3 here is CASSLFQGSGANVLTF. CDR3 in DNA: TGTGCCAGCAGTTTATTCCAGGGCTCTGGGGCCAACGTCCTGACTTTC. The genes are TRBV28 and TRBJ2-6, with D tentatively TRBD1 (5 bases). The CDR3 length is 16 residues. The germline gives CDR1 MDHEN, CDR2 SYDVKM. Trimming left V 1 base short and J 0 bases short, with 7 bases between.